These 20 T cell receptor beta chains share one sample of origin, sequenced in a study of blood T cell repertoires in COVID-19. Only in-frame clones appear in the TCRdb table, and some are missing; sequencing was by immunoSEQ multiplex PCR. Of 250,000 to 300,000 clones listed, approximately 91% are singletons. Sequenced input: PBMCs or T cells enriched from blood (not recorded which). These receptors all come from a human donor in a cohort exposed to, infected with or recovered from COVID-19 (not recorded which). The donor label of this sample is uncertain.

This CDR3 is CASNIKGGEVAEAFF. CDR3 in DNA: TGTGCCAGCAACATCAAGGGGGGGGAGGTCGCTGAAGCTTTCTTT. The chain has TRBV7-2 and TRBJ1-1; maybe TRBD1 (6 bases). This CDR3 is built from 15 residues. Germline V lookup: CDR1 SGHTA, CDR2 FQGNSA. The V and J ends lost 7 bases and 6 bases respectively, with 21 bases between them.

V gene TRBV18 combines with J gene TRBJ1-1, with no clear D. Trimming cost V 0 bases and J 5 bases, with 13 bases left between them. Germline lookup yields CDR1 KGHSH and CDR2 LQKENI. The CDR3 consists of 15 residues. CDR3 amino acids: CASSPPKGGMTEAFF. In nucleotides, the CDR3 is TGTGCCAGCTCACCACCAAAGGGAGGGATGACTGAAGCTTTCTTT. The whole variable domain, remainder taken from reference TRBV18 and TRBJ1-1, is NAGVMQNPRHLVRRRGQEARLRCSPMKGHSHVYWYRQLPEEGLKFMVYLQKENIIDESGMPKERFSAEFPKEGPSILRIQQVVRGDSAAYFCASSPPKGGMTEAFFGQGTRLTVV.

V is TRBV9 and J is TRBJ2-1, with TRBD1 matching 8 bases. V gave up 0 bases and J gave up 4 bases; unmatched junction bases: 3. The length of the CDR3 is 15 residues. Germline-derived CDR1 and CDR2 are SGDLS and YYNGEE. The CDR3 DNA reads as TGTGCCAGCAGCGTAGAAACAGGGGGGTACAATGAGCAGTTCTTC. Protein product: CASSVETGGYNEQFF.

The chain couples TRBV3-1 (or the pseudogene TRBV3-2) to TRBJ1-2; D is undetermined. Germline CDR1 and CDR2: LGHDT and YNNKEL (reference sequence). The V end was cut by 1 base, the J end by 2 bases, with 11 bases between. This CDR3 region has 15 residues. The CDR3 loop reads CASSQATAPNYGYTF. The CDR3 DNA reads as TGTGCCAGCAGCCAAGCTACAGCTCCAAACTATGGCTACACCTTC.

The genes are TRBV2 and TRBJ2-5; 13 bases are a match to TRBD2. CDR1 is SNHLY and CDR2 is FYNNEI in the germline V gene. The CDR3 is 17 amino acids. V dropped 5 bases and J dropped 1; count of bases not matched to a gene: 7. CDR3: CASSSGTSGALQETQYF. DNA of the CDR3: TGTGCCAGCAGTTCCGGGACTAGCGGGGCGCTCCAAGAGACCCAGTACTTC.

The chain uses TRBV2 and TRBJ1-4, with D uncertain. V shed 4 bases and J shed 0 bases, with 6 bases lying between them. The V gene's germline CDR1 is SNHLY and CDR2 FYNNEI. The CDR3 is made up of 14 amino acids. The DNA of the CDR3 is TGTGCCAGCAGTGGTAGTGCAACTAATGAAAAACTGTTTTTT. Amino acid sequence: CASSGSATNEKLFF.

This clone was counted a few times. The CDR3 DNA follows: TGTGCCAGCAGTTATCTCGGGGGGAACACTGAAGCTTTCTTT. This gives the protein CASSYLGGNTEAFF. The genes are TRBV6-5 and TRBJ1-1; D might be TRBD1 (5 bases). Germline-derived CDR1 and CDR2 are MNHEY and SVGAGI. The CDR3 has 14 residues. V was pared by 3 bases and J by 1 base, with 9 bases between.

V is TRBV6-2 or TRBV6-3 and J is TRBJ2-7, with a weak D call TRBD1 (6 bases). With 5 bases removed from V and 6 bases from J, the gap between germline ends came to 17 bases. The V gene's germline CDR1 is MNHEY and CDR2 SVGEGT. The CDR3 sequence is 14 residues long. CDR3 bases: TGTGCCAGCAGTCCCCGACAGGAGTCAAGCGAGCAGTACTTC. Its translation: CASSPRQESSEQYF.

The J gene is TRBJ1-2, the V gene TRBV15; 7 bases are a match to TRBD1. This CDR3 is built from 14 residues. Germline V CDR1 and CDR2: LNHNV, YYDKDF (reference sequence). V lost 3 bases and J lost 8; bases outside the gene matches: 9. The CDR3 DNA reads TGTGCCACCAGCAGGCGGGACAGCTTCAGGGGCTACACCTTC. Translation gives CATSRRDSFRGYTF.

The chain is built from TRBV6-5 and TRBJ1-1; 9 bases agree with TRBD1. V dropped 10 bases and J dropped 4; count of bases not matched to a gene: 10. The germline V gene has CDR1 MNHEY and CDR2 SVGAGI. The CDR3 has 14 residues. The CDR3 loop is CATYVDRGGTEAFF. DNA for the CDR3: TGTGCCACCTACGTGGACAGGGGCGGCACTGAAGCTTTCTTT.

This sequence joins TRBV29-1 and TRBJ2-1; TRBD2 matches at 7 bases. V lost 1 base and J lost 0; bases outside the gene matches: 6. The CDR3 consists of 16 residues. In germline, CDR1 is SQVTM, CDR2 ANQGSEA. CDR3 protein: CSVEGGGLSSYNEQFF. The CDR3 DNA reads as TGCAGCGTTGAAGGCGGGGGACTTAGCTCCTACAATGAGCAGTTCTTC.

This clone was counted once. This sequence joins TRBV5-5 and TRBJ1-1; D might be TRBD1 (6 bases). Germline CDR1 reads SGHKS; CDR2 reads YYEKEE (reference sequence). Trimming took 0 bases from V and 1 from J, leaving 7 bases between them. This CDR3 has 14 amino acids. The chain's CDR3 is CASSLAQGNTEAFF. The CDR3 nucleotides read TGTGCCAGCAGCTTGGCACAGGGGAACACTGAAGCTTTCTTT.

The chain employs TRBV7-9 and TRBJ1-1, with D tentatively TRBD1 (6 bases). This CDR3 region has 15 residues. Germline loops: CDR1 SEHNR, CDR2 FQNEAQ (reference sequence). Trimming cost V 4 bases and J 1 base, with 13 bases left between them. The CDR3 is CASSSLQGRNTEAFF. As DNA, the CDR3 is TGTGCCAGCAGCTCCCTACAGGGCCGGAACACTGAAGCTTTCTTT.

This clone came up once. The chain is built from TRBV4-1 and TRBJ2-1; 7 positions match TRBD1. Trimming cost V 5 bases and J 5 bases; bases outside gene matches: 9. Germline assignment: CDR1 MGHRA and CDR2 YSYEKL. The CDR3 contains 15 residues. The CDR3 region has the DNA TGCGCCAGCAGCAATAAAAGGGGGCAGAACAATGAGCAGTTCTTC. Its translation is CASSNKRGQNNEQFF.

The chain couples TRBV2 to TRBJ1-2; 7 bases fit TRBD1. Germline lookup yields CDR1 SNHLY and CDR2 FYNNEI. V shed 9 bases and J 8 bases; nucleotides not matched to a gene: 6. The CDR3 is 11 amino acids. CDR3 nucleotides: TGTGCCAGACAGGGGATCGACGGCTACACCTTC. Its translation is CARQGIDGYTF.

A single count supports this clone. The chain employs TRBV3-1 (or the pseudogene TRBV3-2) and TRBJ1-3, with D possibly matching TRBD1 (5 bases). Germline lookup yields CDR1 LGHDT and CDR2 YNNKEL (reference sequence). V was clipped by 5 bases and J by 8 bases, with 16 bases between them. The length of the CDR3 is 14 residues. The CDR3 reads CASSDFRVADTIYF. As DNA, the CDR3 is TGTGCCAGCAGCGATTTCAGGGTGGCGGACACCATATATTTT.

The V and J genes are TRBV18 and TRBJ1-2; the match to TRBD1 covers 9 bases. V was clipped by 5 bases and J by 7 bases; unmatched bases: 20. This CDR3 spans 18 amino acids. Germline assignment: CDR1 KGHSH and CDR2 LQKENI. In DNA form, the CDR3 reads TGTGCCAGCTCAACCGGTATCGGAAACTGGGACAGGGCTGGTGGCTACACCTTC. It specifies CASSTGIGNWDRAGGYTF.

V gene TRBV30 combines with J gene TRBJ1-1; D is perhaps TRBD1 (5 bases). This CDR3 is 17 amino acids long. CDR1 and CDR2 from the germline V gene are GTSNPN and SVGIG (reference sequence). V lost 3 bases to trimming and J lost 0 bases, with 20 bases between them. CDR3: CAWRSNGGVGMNTEAFF. The CDR3 DNA reads as TGTGCCTGGAGGTCTAATGGGGGGGTCGGCATGAACACTGAAGCTTTCTTT. The entire variable domain, with the rest obtained from reference TRBV30 and TRBJ1-1, is as follows: SQTIHQWPATLVQPVGSPLSLECTVEGTSNPNLYWYRQAAGRGLQLLFYSVGIGQISSEVPQNLSASRPQDRQFILSSKKLLLSDSGFYLCAWRSNGGVGMNTEAFFGQGTRLTVV.

The rearrangement uses TRBV7-8 and TRBJ1-3, with TRBD1 matching over 7 bases. Germline V gives CDR1 SGHVS, CDR2 FQNEAQ. Unmatched junction bases numbered 6, after V lost 0 bases and J lost 4 bases. This CDR3 contains 16 residues. The CDR3 DNA reads as TGTGCCAGCAGCTTAGCCCAGACAGGGCTAGGAAACACCATATATTTT. Amino acids: CASSLAQTGLGNTIYF.

The chain is built from TRBV30 and TRBJ1-5; D gene unclear. This CDR3 comprises 14 residues. Germline V lookup: CDR1 GTSNPN, CDR2 SVGIG (reference sequence). V was pared by 2 bases and J by 2 bases, with 10 bases between. The CDR3 DNA follows: TGTGCCTGGAGTCAACAGATAGGCAATCAGCCCCAGCATTTT. Protein sequence: CAWSQQIGNQPQHF.